A single sample gave rise to the 10 T cell receptor beta chains below, sequenced in a study of cytomegalovirus exposure and HLA in healthy donors. The PCR employed 60 Vbeta primers together with 13 Jbeta primers. Generated by immunoSEQ multiplex PCR, the TCRdb table keeps only in-frame clones and is missing some. The profile shows some 210,000 clones, 60% to 80% of them singletons. Material for sequencing was PBMCs. Every receptor here comes from a male donor in good health and CMV-seronegative.

The chain combines TRBV18 with TRBJ1-2; no firm D call. Trimming pared 3 bases from V and 7 bases from J, leaving 12 bases between. Germline assignment: CDR1 KGHSH and CDR2 LQKENI. This CDR3 comprises 13 residues. The CDR3 here is CASSPGGSLGYTF. CDR3 DNA: TGTGCCAGCTCACCGGGAGGATCCCTTGGCTACACCTTC.

Only one count was recorded for this clone. The genes are TRBV25-1 and TRBJ2-7; TRBD1 matches 8 bases. This CDR3 is built from 14 residues. V trimming: 6 bases; J trimming: 9 bases; junction bases outside the gene matches: 13. Germline CDR1 and CDR2: MGHDK and SYGVNS. CDR3 coding DNA: TGTGCCAGCAGAGAACCGGGACAGGTACTTAGGCAGTACTTC. Protein sequence: CASREPGQVLRQYF.

The gene calls are TRBV11-2 and TRBJ2-3; a weak D match, TRBD2 (6 bases). CDR3 length equals 19 residues. Germline assignment: CDR1 SGHAT and CDR2 FQNNGV. V gave up 4 bases and J gave up 1 base, with 24 bases separating them. The CDR3 loop reads CASSSYFRRDSRGTDTQYF. DNA of the CDR3: TGTGCCAGCAGCTCCTATTTTAGACGGGACTCCAGGGGCACAGATACGCAGTATTTT. Full variable domain (rest looked up from reference TRBV11-2 and TRBJ2-3): EAGVAQSPRYKIIEKRQSVAFWCNPISGHATLYWYQQILGQGPKLLIQFQNNGVVDDSQLPKDRFSAERLKGVDSTLKIQPAKLEDSAVYLCASSSYFRRDSRGTDTQYFGPGTRLTVL.

The J gene is TRBJ2-7, the V gene TRBV7-9; 8 nucleotides agree with TRBD2. V lost 2 bases to trimming and J lost 6 bases; unmatched junction nucleotides: 12. From germline, CDR1 is SEHNR and CDR2 FQNEAQ (reference sequence). The CDR3 has 16 amino acids. CDR3 sequence reads: CASSLWREVFYGEQYF. CDR3 in DNA: TGTGCCAGCAGCTTATGGCGGGAGGTTTTCTATGGCGAGCAGTACTTC.

This clone has more than one count but fewer than ten. This chain joins TRBV30 and TRBJ1-5; D is possibly TRBD1 (5 bases). The germline CDR1 and CDR2 sequences are GTSNPN and SVGIG (reference sequence). The V gene lost 1 base and the J gene lost 0 bases, with 13 bases spanning the gap. This CDR3 contains 16 residues. In nucleotides, the CDR3 is TGTGCCTGGAGTGGGCCCGGGGGATCTAGCAATCAGCCCCAGCATTTT. This codes for CAWSGPGGSSNQPQHF.

The rearrangement joins TRBV7-9 to TRBJ1-3; 10 bases match TRBD1. The length of the CDR3 is 15 residues. Germline V gene lookup returns CDR1 SEHNR and CDR2 FQNEAQ (reference sequence). Unmatched junction bases numbered 4, after V lost 5 bases and J lost 3 bases. The CDR3 nucleotides read TGTGCCAGCAGCCCCGGACAGGGGGTTGGAAACACCATATATTTT. Its protein is CASSPGQGVGNTIYF.

The sample holds one count of this clone. This chain joins TRBV5-5 and TRBJ2-7; D possibly corresponds to TRBD2 (6 bases). CDR1 SGHKS and CDR2 YYEKEE come from the germline V gene (reference sequence). The germline V and J ends were trimmed by 4 bases and 2 bases, with 13 bases remaining between them. CDR3 length equals 14 residues. CDR3 DNA sequence: TGTGCCAGCAGCGTGTGGGGGGTCCCCTACGAGCAGTACTTC. It yields the protein CASSVWGVPYEQYF. The full variable domain, rest sourced from reference TRBV5-5 and TRBJ2-7, is DAGVTQSPTHLIKTRGQQVTLRCSPISGHKSVSWYQQVLGQGPQFIFQYYEKEERGRGNFPDRFSARQFPNYSSELNVNALLLGDSALYLCASSVWGVPYEQYFGPGTRLTVT.

V and J are TRBV4-2 and TRBJ2-2; TRBD2 matches 7 bases. The CDR3 has 15 residues. V shed 4 bases and J 0 bases; nucleotides not matched to a gene: 2. The germline V gene encodes CDR1 LGHNA and CDR2 YNFKEQ. DNA of the CDR3: TGTGCCAGCAGCCGAGGACTAGCGAACACCGGGGAGCTGTTTTTT. Translated: CASSRGLANTGELFF.

This sequence joins TRBV6-1 and TRBJ2-7, with D possibly matching TRBD2 (8 bases). The CDR3 totals 18 residues. Trimming took off 0 bases at V and 2 bases at J, with 20 bases between the two ends. The germline CDR1 and CDR2 sequences are MNHNS and SASEGT. CDR3 loop: CASSEALSGGLGTYEQYF. The CDR3 nucleotides are TGTGCCAGCAGTGAAGCGCTTTCAGGGGGACTAGGGACCTACGAGCAGTACTTC.

In this sample, this clone turned up a few times. J is TRBJ1-4 and V is TRBV6-1; tentatively, D is TRBD1 (6 bases). The CDR3 has 14 amino acids. V lost 2 bases and J lost 5, with 9 bases in between. In germline, CDR1 is MNHNS, CDR2 SASEGT. The CDR3 sequence: CASSESRGNEKLFF. In nucleotides, the CDR3 is TGTGCCAGCAGTGAAAGCAGGGGCAATGAAAAACTGTTTTTT.